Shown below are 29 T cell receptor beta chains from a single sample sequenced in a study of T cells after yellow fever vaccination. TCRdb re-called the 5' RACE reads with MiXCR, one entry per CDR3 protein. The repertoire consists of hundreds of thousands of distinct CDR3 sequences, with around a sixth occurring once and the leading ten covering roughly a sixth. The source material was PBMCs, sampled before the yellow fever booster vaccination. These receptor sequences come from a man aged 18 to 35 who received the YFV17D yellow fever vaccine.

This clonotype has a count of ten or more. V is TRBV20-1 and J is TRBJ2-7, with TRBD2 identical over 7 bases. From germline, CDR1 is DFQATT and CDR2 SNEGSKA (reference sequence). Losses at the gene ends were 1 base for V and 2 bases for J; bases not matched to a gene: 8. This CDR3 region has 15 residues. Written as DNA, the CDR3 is TGCAGTGCTAGAGCTGCGGAGGGAGGGGCCTACGAGCAGTACTTC. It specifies CSARAAEGGAYEQYF.

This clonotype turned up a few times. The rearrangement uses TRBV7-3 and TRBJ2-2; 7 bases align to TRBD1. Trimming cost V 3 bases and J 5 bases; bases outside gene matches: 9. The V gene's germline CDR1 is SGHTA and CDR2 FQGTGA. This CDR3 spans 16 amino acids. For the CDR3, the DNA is TGTGCCAGCAGCTTGACAGCCAGGGGGAAGACCGGGGAGCTGTTTTTT. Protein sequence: CASSLTARGKTGELFF.

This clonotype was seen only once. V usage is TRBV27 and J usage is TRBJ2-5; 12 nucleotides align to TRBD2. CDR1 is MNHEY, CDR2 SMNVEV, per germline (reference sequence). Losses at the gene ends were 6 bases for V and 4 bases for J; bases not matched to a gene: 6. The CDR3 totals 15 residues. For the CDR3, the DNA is TGTGCCAGCAGCCCGACTAGCGGGAGAGTAGAGACCCAGTACTTC. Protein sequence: CASSPTSGRVETQYF.

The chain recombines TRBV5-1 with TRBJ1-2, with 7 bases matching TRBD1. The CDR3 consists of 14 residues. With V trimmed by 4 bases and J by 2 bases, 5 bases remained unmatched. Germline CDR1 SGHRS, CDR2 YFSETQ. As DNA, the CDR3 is TGCGCCAGCAGCGACCCGGGACAGAACTATGGCTACACCTTC. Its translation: CASSDPGQNYGYTF.

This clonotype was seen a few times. For the CDR3, the DNA is TGTGCCAGCAGTCTTACAGGGCTAGGGTATGGCTACACCTTC. It encodes CASSLTGLGYGYTF. The chain has TRBV27 and TRBJ1-2; tentatively, D is TRBD1 (6 bases). The CDR3 runs to 14 residues. Per germline, CDR1 MNHEY and CDR2 SMNVEV (reference sequence). With 5 bases removed from V and 5 bases from J, the gap between germline ends came to 15 bases.

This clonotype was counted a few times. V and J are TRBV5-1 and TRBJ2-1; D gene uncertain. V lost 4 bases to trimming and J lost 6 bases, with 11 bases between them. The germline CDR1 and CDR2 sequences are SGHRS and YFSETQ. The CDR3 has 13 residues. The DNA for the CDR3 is TGCGCCAGCAGCCAGGAAAACCTCAATGAGCAGTTCTTC. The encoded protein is CASSQENLNEQFF.

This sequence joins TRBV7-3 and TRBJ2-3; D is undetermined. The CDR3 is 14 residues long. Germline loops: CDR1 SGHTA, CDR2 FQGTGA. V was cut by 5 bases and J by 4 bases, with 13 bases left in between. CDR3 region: CASSGTSAADTQYF. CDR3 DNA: TGTGCCAGCAGCGGCACATCGGCTGCAGATACGCAGTATTTT.

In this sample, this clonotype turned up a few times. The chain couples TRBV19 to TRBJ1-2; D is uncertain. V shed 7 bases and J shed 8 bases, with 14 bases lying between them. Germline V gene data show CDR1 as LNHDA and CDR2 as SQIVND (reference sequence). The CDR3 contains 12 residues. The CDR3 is CASKKGVEGYTF. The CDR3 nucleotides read TGTGCCAGTAAGAAGGGCGTGGAAGGCTACACCTTC.

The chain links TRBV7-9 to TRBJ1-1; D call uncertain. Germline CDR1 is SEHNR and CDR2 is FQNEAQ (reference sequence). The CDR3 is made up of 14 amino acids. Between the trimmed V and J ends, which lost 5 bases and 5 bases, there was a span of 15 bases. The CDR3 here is CASSPLGGETEAFF. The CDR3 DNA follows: TGTGCCAGCAGCCCCCTGGGTGGGGAGACTGAAGCTTTCTTT.

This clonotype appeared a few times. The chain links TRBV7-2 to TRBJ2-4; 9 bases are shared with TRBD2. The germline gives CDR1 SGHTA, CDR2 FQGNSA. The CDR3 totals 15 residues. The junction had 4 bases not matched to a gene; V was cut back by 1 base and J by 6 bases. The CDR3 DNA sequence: TGTGCCAGCAGCTTAGTATCAGCGGGGGGAAACATTCAGTACTTC. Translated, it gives CASSLVSAGGNIQYF.

The CDR3 bases are TGTGCCAGCAGCAAAGACGGTGGACGGGGATGGGATAAGGAAAAACTGTTTTTT. Its translation is CASSKDGGRGWDKEKLFF. The J gene is TRBJ1-4, the V gene TRBV21-1; the table gives TRBD1 as D, unverified against the DNA. TRBV21-1 has pseudogene status. The CDR3 has 18 amino acids.

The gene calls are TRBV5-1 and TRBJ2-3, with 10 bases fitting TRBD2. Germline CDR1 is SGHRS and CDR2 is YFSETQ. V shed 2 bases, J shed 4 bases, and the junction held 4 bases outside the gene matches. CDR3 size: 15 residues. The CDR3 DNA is TGCGCCAGCAGCTTCGAGCGGGGGGGCCCAGATACGCAGTATTTT. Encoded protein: CASSFERGGPDTQYF.

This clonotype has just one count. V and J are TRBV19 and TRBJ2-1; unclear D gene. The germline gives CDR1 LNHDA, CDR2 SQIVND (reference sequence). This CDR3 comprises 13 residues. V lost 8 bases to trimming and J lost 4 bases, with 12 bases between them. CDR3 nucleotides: TGTGCCAGTGGGTGGGTAGGATACAATGAGCAGTTCTTC. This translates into CASGWVGYNEQFF.

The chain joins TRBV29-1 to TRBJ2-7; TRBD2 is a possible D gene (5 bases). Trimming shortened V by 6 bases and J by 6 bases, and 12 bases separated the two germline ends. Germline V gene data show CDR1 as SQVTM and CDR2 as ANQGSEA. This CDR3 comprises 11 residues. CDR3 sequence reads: CSVPHAGEQYF. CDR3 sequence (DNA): TGCAGCGTGCCCCATGCGGGCGAGCAGTACTTC.

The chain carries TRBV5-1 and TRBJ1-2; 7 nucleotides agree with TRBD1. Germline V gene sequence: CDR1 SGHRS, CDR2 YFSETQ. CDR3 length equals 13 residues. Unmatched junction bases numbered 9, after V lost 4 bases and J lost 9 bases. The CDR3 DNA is TGCGCCAGCAGCATAAGGGGGCGCGTGAGCTACACCTTC. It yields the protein CASSIRGRVSYTF.

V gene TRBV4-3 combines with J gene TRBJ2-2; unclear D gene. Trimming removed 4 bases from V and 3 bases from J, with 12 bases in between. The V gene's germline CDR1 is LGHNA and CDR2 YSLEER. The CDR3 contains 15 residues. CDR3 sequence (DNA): TGCGCCAGCAGCCCACAGTTGACCTACACCGGGGAGCTGTTTTTT. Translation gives CASSPQLTYTGELFF.

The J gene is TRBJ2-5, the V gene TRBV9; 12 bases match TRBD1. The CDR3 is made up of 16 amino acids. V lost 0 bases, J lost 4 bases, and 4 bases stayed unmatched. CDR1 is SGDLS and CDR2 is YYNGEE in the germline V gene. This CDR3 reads CASSVVGTGGGETQYF. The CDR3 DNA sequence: TGTGCCAGCAGCGTAGTCGGGACAGGGGGCGGAGAGACCCAGTACTTC.

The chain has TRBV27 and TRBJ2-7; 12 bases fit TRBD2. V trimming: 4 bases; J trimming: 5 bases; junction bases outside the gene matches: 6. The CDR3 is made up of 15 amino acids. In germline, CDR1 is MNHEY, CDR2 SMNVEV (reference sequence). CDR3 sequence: CASSSLAGGRHEQYF. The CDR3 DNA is TGTGCCAGCAGTTCCCTAGCGGGGGGGCGCCACGAGCAGTACTTC.

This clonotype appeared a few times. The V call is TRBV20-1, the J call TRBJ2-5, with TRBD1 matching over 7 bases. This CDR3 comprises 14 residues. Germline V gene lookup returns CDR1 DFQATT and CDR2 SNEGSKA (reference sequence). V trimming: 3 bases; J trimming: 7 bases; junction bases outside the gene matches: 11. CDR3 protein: CSARETGLWGTQYF. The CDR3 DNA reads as TGCAGTGCTAGGGAGACAGGGCTCTGGGGGACCCAGTACTTC.

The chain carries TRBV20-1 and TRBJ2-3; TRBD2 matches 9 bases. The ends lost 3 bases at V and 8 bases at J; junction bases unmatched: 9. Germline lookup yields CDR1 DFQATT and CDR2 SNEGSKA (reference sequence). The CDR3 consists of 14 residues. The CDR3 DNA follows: TGCAGTGCTAGGCTCAGCGGGGGGCGGGGTACGCAGTATTTT. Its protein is CSARLSGGRGTQYF.

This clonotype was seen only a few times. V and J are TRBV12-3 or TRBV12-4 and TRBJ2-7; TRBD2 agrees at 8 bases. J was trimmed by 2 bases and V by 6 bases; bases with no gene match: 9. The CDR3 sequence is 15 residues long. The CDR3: CASRLSGAPTYEQYF. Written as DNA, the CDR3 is TGTGCCAGCAGGCTTAGCGGGGCCCCTACCTACGAGCAGTACTTC.

The CDR3 loop reads CASSFYRGAQIYEQYF. The CDR3 coding sequence is TGTGCCAGCAGCTTTTACAGGGGGGCACAGATCTACGAGCAGTACTTC. This chain connects TRBV11-2 to TRBJ2-7, with 8 bases that match TRBD1. The V gene end was trimmed by 3 bases and the J gene end by 3 bases; junction bases not matched to a gene: 10. The CDR3 totals 16 residues. The germline V gene has CDR1 SGHAT and CDR2 FQNNGV.

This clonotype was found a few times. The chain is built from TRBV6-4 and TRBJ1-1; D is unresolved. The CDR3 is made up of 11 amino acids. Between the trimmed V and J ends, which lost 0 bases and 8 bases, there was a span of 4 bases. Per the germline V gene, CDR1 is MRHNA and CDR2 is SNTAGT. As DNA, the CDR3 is TGTGCCAGCAGTGACTCGACAGAAGCTTTCTTT. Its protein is CASSDSTEAFF.

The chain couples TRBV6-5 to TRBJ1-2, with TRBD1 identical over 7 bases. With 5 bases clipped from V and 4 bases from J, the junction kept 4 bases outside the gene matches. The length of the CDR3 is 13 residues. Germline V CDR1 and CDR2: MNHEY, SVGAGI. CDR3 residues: CASSGDSTYGYTF. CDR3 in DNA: TGTGCCAGCAGTGGGGACAGCACCTATGGCTACACCTTC.

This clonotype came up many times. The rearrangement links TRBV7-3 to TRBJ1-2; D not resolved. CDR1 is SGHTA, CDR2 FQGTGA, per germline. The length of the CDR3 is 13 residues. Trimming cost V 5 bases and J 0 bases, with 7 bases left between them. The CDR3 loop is CASSPTTNYGYTF. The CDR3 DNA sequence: TGTGCCAGCAGCCCAACCACTAACTATGGCTACACCTTC. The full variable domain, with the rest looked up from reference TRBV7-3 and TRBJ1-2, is GAGVSQTPSNKVTEKGKYVELRCDPISGHTALYWYRQSLGQGPEFLIYFQGTGAADDSGLPNDRFFAVRPEGSVSTLKIQRTERGDSAVYLCASSPTTNYGYTFGSGTRLTVV.

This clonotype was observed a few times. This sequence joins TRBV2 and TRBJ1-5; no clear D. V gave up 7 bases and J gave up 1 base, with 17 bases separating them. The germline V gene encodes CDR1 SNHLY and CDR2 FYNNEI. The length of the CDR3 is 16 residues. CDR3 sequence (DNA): TGTGCCAGCATGAGCGGACCCTCTGTAAGCAATCAGCCCCAGCATTTT. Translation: CASMSGPSVSNQPQHF.

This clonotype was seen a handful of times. In nucleotides, the CDR3 is TGTGCCAGCAGGATTGGCGGGGCCCTGGGCACAGATACGCAGTATTTT. This encodes CASRIGGALGTDTQYF. The chain carries TRBV6-5 and TRBJ2-3; possible D gene TRBD2, 6 bases. V lost 6 bases, J lost 1 base, and 17 bases lay in between. The CDR3 extends over 16 amino acids. Germline CDR1 MNHEY, CDR2 SVGAGI.

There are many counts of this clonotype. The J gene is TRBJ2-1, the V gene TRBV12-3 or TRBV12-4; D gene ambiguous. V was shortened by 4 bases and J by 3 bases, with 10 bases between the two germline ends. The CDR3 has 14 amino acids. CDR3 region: CASSSYASYNEQFF. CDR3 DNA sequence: TGTGCCAGCAGTTCTTACGCAAGCTACAATGAGCAGTTCTTC.

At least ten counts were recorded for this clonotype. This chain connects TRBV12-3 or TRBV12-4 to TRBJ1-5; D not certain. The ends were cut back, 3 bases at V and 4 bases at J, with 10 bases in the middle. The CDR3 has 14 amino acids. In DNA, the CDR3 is TGTGCCAGCAGTTTCCGACGGAGTAATCAGCCCCAGCATTTT. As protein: CASSFRRSNQPQHF.